This section outlines one T cell receptor beta chain sequence together with its context. Its antigen target is currently unknown. Qualities for individual bases were not recorded, and no much larger clone is one base off. These data originate in a study of T cell repertoires in cytomegalovirus infection (dated by TCRdb to the late 2010s). Background on the whole study: Peptide stimulations targeted recently identified HLA-C-restricted CMV epitopes, whose presentation resists viral immunomodulation, together with well-studied HLA-B-restricted epitopes. The HLA type of each donor mattered for the analysis, because public TCR beta signatures pointed to carriage of CMV infection along with the matching HLA type.

The label giving this sample's treatment or condition can be read as: in vitro stimulation with specific CMV peptide epitopes to enrich CMV-specific T cells. These reads were obtained on an Illumina HiSeq 1500. TCRdb applied fastp at Q25 and MiXCR to the public reads, then kept only in-frame beta chains. Every distinct CDR3 protein forms one entry, paired with its most common genes and DNA. In all, the sample holds some 320,000 distinct CDR3 sequences, and almost 30% of those were seen once. The ten largest clones add up to roughly 20% of the sample. The study at large found these results: The ex vivo response was dominated by HLA-C-restricted CMV-specific TCR beta clonotypes, which also provided the single most frequent clonotype in two of eight donors. Cumulative frequency of public TCR beta family members discriminated carriers of CMV infection plus the relevant HLA type in this cohort and an independent approximately 340-donor cohort.

Sequenced here: cultured PBMCs, sampled from culture after CMV antigen stimulation. This receptor was identified in a human donor in good health (CMV status not recorded). Some clones in this sample may be carry-over from other donors' samples.

The CDR3 in this case is CASSQARGREKLFF. The DNA is TGCGCCAGCAGCCAAGCAAGGGGTCGAGAAAAACTGTTTTTT. This chain joins TRBV4-1 to TRBJ1-4, with a tentative D gene TRBD1 over 5 matching bases. For CDR1 and CDR2, the germline V gene lists MGHRA and YSYEKL. The germline ends are 11 bases apart after V is trimmed by 1 base and J by 8 bases. The CDR3 sequence holds 14 residues, the cysteine and phenylalanine included. Only the CDR3 DNA stays, 42 bases, in frame from base 1.